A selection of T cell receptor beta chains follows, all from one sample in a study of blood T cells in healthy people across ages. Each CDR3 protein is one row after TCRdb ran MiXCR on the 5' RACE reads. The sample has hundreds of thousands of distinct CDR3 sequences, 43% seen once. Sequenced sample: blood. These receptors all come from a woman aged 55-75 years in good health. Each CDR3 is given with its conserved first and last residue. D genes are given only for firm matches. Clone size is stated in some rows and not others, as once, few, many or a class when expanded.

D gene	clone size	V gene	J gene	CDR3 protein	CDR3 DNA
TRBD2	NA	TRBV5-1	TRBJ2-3	CASSDPSGSGVDTQYF	TGCGCCAGCAGCGATCCGAGCGGGAGCGGGGTAGATACGCAGTATTTT
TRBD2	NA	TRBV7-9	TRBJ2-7	CASSLELAGLTGKDEQYF	TGTGCCAGCAGCTTAGAACTAGCGGGACTAACTGGGAAGGACGAGCAGTACTTC
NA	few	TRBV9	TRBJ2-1	CASSSSGLLNEQFF	TGTGCCAGCAGCTCCTCGGGGCTATTGAATGAGCAGTTCTTC
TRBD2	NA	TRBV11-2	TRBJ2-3	CASSPRTSGKDTQYF	TGTGCCAGCAGCCCCCGGACTAGCGGTAAAGATACGCAGTATTTT
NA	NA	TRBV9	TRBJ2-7	CASSVGNSPWAHEQYF	TGTGCCAGCAGCGTAGGTAATTCTCCCTGGGCCCACGAGCAGTACTTC
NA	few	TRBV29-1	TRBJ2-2	CSARGQGGELFF	TGCAGCGCCCGGGGGCAAGGCGGGGAGCTGTTTTTT
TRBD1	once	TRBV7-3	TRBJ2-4	CASSLTPVLGQGQNIQYF	TGTGCCAGCAGCTTAACCCCCGTGCTAGGACAGGGGCAAAACATTCAGTACTTC
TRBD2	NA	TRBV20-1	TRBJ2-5	CSSTLAGGETQYF	TGCAGTTCTACACTAGCGGGAGGTGAGACCCAGTACTTC
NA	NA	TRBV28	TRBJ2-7	CASGMRGPYEQYF	TGTGCCAGCGGGATGAGGGGACCCTACGAGCAGTACTTC
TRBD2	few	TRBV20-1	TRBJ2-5	CSGETSGGAFETQYF	TGCAGTGGGGAAACTAGCGGGGGGGCCTTCGAGACCCAGTACTTC
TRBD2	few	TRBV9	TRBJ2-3	CASSVGTSGGAPSQYF	TGTGCCAGCAGCGTCGGGACTAGCGGGGGGGCCCCATCGCAGTATTTT
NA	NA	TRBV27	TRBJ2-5	CASQKISQETQYF	TGTGCCAGCCAAAAAATAAGCCAAGAGACCCAGTACTTC
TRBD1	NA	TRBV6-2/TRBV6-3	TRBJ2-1	CASRGQGARLNEQFF	TGTGCCAGCAGGGGACAGGGGGCGAGACTTAATGAGCAGTTCTTC
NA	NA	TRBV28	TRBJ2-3	CASSLGRAGGTQYF	TGTGCCAGCAGTTTAGGGCGGGCCGGAGGTACGCAGTATTTT